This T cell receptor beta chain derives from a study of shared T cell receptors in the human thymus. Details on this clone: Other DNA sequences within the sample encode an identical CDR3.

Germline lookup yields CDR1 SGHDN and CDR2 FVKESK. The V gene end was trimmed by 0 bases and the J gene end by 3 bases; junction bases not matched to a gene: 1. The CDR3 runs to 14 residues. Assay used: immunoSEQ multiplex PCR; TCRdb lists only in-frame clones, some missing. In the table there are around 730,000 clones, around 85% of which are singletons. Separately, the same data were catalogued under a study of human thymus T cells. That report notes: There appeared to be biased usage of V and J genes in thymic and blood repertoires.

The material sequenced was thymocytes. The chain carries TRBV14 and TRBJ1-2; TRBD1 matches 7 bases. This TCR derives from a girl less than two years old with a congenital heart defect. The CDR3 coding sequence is TGTGCCAGCAGCCAAGAAACAGGGGACTATGGCTACACCTTC. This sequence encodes CASSQETGDYGYTF. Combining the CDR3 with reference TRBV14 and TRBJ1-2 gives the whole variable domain EAGVTQFPSHSVIEKGQTVTLRCDPISGHDNLYWYRRVMGKEIKFLLHFVKESKQDESGMPNNRFLAERTGGTYSTLKVQPAELEDSGVYFCASSQETGDYGYTFGSGTRLTVV.